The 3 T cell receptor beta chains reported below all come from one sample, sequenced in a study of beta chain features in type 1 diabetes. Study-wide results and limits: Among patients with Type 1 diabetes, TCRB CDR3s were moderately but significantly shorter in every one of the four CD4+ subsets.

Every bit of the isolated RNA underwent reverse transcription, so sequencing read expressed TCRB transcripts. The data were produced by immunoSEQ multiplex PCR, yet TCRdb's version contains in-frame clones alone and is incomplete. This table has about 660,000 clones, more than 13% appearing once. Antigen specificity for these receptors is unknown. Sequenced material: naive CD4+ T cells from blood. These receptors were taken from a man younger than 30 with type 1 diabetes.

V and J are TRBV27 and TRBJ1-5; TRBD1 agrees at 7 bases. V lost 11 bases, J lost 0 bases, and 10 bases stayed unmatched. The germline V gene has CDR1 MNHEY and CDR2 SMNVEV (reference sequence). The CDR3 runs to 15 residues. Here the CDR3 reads CAGHRGTDSNQPQHF. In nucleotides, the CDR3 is TGTGCCGGACACCGGGGGACAGATAGCAATCAGCCCCAGCATTTT.

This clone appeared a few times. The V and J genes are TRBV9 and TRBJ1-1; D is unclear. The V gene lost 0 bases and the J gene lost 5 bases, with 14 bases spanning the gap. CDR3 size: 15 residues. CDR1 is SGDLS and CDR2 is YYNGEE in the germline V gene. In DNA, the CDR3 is TGTGCCAGCAGCGTAGACGGCCTCCTGGGGACTGAAGCTTTCTTT. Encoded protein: CASSVDGLLGTEAFF. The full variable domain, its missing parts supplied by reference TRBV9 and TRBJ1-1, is DSGVTQTPKHLITATGQRVTLRCSPRSGDLSVYWYQQSLDQGLQFLIQYYNGEERAKGNILERFSAQQFPDLHSELNLSSLELGDSALYFCASSVDGLLGTEAFFGQGTRLTVV.

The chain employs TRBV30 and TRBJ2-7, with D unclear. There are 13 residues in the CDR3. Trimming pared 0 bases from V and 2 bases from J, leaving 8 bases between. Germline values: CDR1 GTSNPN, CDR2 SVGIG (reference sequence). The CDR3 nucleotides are TGTGCCTGGAGTGTGGGTCAGGCCTACGAGCAGTACTTC. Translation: CAWSVGQAYEQYF.